The present TCR beta chain was sequenced within a study of OX40 agonist ivuxolimab in advanced cancers. Study details: The drug used for patients, ivuxolimab, was an agonistic anti-OX40 (CD134) antibody. Every 2 weeks, ivuxolimab was infused into the patients intravenously at between 0.01 and 10 mg/kg.

Germline-derived CDR1 and CDR2 are MDHEN and SYDVKM. The CDR3 spans 14 residues. V lost 6 bases, J lost 6 bases, and 9 bases stayed unmatched. Profiled with immunoSEQ multiplex PCR; TCRdb holds only in-frame clones, not every one. The sample includes just over 90,000 clones, more than 85% of them seen just once. Autoimmune disease history or systemic immunosuppression meant exclusion. The material was CD4+ or CD8+ T cells sorted from blood, obtained in a trial of the OX40 agonist ivuxolimab. The receptor was derived from an adult with an advanced solid tumor such as melanoma, head and neck, liver or kidney cancer. The J gene is TRBJ2-7, the V gene TRBV28, with TRBD1 matching over 9 bases. DNA for the CDR3: TGTGCCAGCAGGACACCGGGACAGGGTCGCGAGCAGTACTTC. This translates into CASRTPGQGREQYF.